This TCR beta chain was obtained from a study of early T cells in non-severe SARS-CoV-2 infection. TCRdb re-analysed the 5' RACE reads in MiXCR, keeping a single row per CDR3 protein. The sample yields about 64,000 distinct CDR3 sequences, roughly 21% seen once. This clonotype occurred a few times. The receptor was derived from an adult who was a healthcare worker with PCR-confirmed SARS-CoV-2 infection or an uninfected control (not recorded which). The sequenced sample was whole blood, obtained at baseline.

CDR3 nucleotides: TGTGCCAGTAGTCTCGGACCGGCGGAGACCCAGTACTTC. Translation gives CASSLGPAETQYF. The chain joins TRBV19 to TRBJ2-5; the D is unclear. Germline CDR1 reads LNHDA; CDR2 reads SQIVND (reference sequence). The CDR3 has 13 residues. Between the trimmed V and J ends, which lost 5 bases and 5 bases, there was a span of 12 bases.